Given below is one T cell receptor beta chain in context. Its matching antigen is unknown. TCRdb keeps only in-frame clones here, not all; method: immunoSEQ multiplex PCR. The sample lists some 22,000 clones; roughly 70% were seen once. V was pared by 2 bases and J by 3 bases, with 8 bases between. The CDR3 has 13 residues. CDR1 SGHAT and CDR2 FQNNGV come from the germline V gene. This record comes from a study of tumor-infiltrating lymphocytes in localized non-small cell lung cancer. Study-level background: Tumor tissue and non-adjacent uninvolved lung came from each patient.

Study observations and caveats: No T-cell fraction difference was seen between IM1 and IM2 tumors.

The receptor was derived from a human donor with non-small cell lung cancer. The chain has TRBV11-2 and TRBJ2-7, with no clear D. Specimen: lung tumor tissue. The CDR3 sequence is CASSLILGYEQYF. The CDR3 DNA reads TGTGCCAGCAGCTTAATATTGGGCTACGAGCAGTACTTC.